This T cell receptor beta chain appears in the sequencing data of a study of blood T cell repertoires in COVID-19. On the study more broadly: From the United States, Italy and Spain came samples of acute and convalescent COVID-19. Nucleic acid was either cDNA or gDNA, and it came from T cells, B-cell-depleted T cells, or PBMCs.

Methods used by the authors: Amplified reference gene primers provided the basis for estimating nucleated cell counts. Clones were sequenced by immunoSEQ multiplex PCR, and TCRdb holds only the in-frame ones, with some missing. D and trimming were read from the DNA, whereas the V and J calls and clone size are those reported in that table. The sample lists around 250,000 clones, nearly 85% seen once, with roughly 8.6% in the top ten. V gave up 3 bases and J gave up 4 bases, with 17 bases separating them. The V gene's germline CDR1 is LNHDA and CDR2 SQIVND (reference sequence). CDR3 length equals 16 residues.

The chain carries TRBV19 and TRBJ2-3; D perhaps matches TRBD2 (6 bases). Sequencing was performed on peripheral blood. The clonotype comes from a human donor in a cohort sampled during active COVID-19. The CDR3 region is CASSMIRESPSDTQYF. Here the CDR3 DNA reads TGTGCCAGTAGTATGATTCGGGAGAGCCCCTCAGATACGCAGTATTTT.